These 2 T cell receptor beta chains were all obtained from the same sample, sequenced in a study of spatial heterogeneity in lung cancer. Study results and caveats: One measure, the expanded intratumoral alpha and beta TCR count, tracked tumor mutation counts.

Indicated time point: sample taken at primary tumor resection. Each CDR3 protein is one row after TCRdb ran MiXCR on the 5' RACE reads. The profile shows more than 15,000 distinct CDR3 sequences, 6.2% of them singletons. These TCRs are of unknown antigen specificity. Material: lung tumor tissue, obtained at surgery. The receptors derive from a male donor with early-stage non-small cell lung cancer.

This clonotype showed up many times. This beta chain was picked up by a library intended for alpha chains and is off target, so its count carries little meaning. J is TRBJ2-2 and V is TRBV6-2 or TRBV6-3; 8 positions match TRBD2. CDR1 is MNHEY and CDR2 is SVGEGT in the germline V gene. V shed 8 bases and J 4 bases; nucleotides not matched to a gene: 6. This CDR3 comprises 14 residues. The CDR3 loop reads CASLGAGVTGELFF. The CDR3 DNA reads as TGTGCCAGCTTAGGAGCGGGGGTCACCGGGGAGCTGTTTTTT.

With respect to this clonotype: This beta chain represents an off-target read in a library built for alpha chains; its size is of limited meaning. The gene calls are TRBV7-8 and TRBJ2-7; 10 bases fit TRBD2. The trim removed 5 bases at V and 5 bases at J, leaving 6 bases unmatched. This CDR3 contains 14 residues. Germline assignment: CDR1 SGHVS and CDR2 FQNEAQ. CDR3 in DNA: TGTGCCAGCAGCCTCTGGACTAGCGGTGACGAGCAGTACTTC. This encodes CASSLWTSGDEQYF.